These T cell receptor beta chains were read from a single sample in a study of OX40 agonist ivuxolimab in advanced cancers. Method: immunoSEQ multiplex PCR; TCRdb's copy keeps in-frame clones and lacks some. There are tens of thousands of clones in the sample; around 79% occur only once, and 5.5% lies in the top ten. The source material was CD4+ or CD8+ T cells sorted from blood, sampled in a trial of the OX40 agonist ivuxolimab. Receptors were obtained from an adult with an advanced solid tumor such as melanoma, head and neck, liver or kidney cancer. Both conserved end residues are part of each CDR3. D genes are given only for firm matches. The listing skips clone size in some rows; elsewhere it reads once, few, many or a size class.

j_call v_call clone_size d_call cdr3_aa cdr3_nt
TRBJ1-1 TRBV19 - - CASLERGGNTEAFF TGTGCCAGTTTAGAACGGGGGGGGAACACTGAAGCTTTCTTT
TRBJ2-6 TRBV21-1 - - CASRTTDVPSGANVLTF TGTGCCAGCAGGACGACAGACGTACCCTCTGGGGCCAACGTCCTGACTTTC
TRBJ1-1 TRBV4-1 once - CASSQALLRGLVTEAFF TGCGCCAGCAGCCAGGCCCTTCTGCGGGGGCTCGTCACTGAAGCTTTCTTT
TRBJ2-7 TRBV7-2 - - CASSLETQAAYEQYF TGTGCCAGCAGCTTAGAAACGCAGGCCGCCTACGAGCAGTACTTC
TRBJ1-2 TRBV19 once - CASSPPTATYGYTF TGTGCCAGTAGTCCCCCGACAGCGACCTATGGCTACACCTTC
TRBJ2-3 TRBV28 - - CASSPKLRALLTDTQYF TGTGCCAGCAGCCCAAAGCTCCGGGCCCTCCTTACTGATACGCAGTATTTT
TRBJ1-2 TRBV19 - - CASFPGEGLYGYTF TGTGCCAGTTTCCCCGGCGAGGGTCTGTATGGCTACACCTTC
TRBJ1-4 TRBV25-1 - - CASSPTRTDLNEKLFF TGTGCCAGCAGCCCCACCCGGACAGACCTTAATGAAAAACTGTTTTTT
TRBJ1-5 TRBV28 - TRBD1 CASSTRGRSQPQHF TGTGCCAGCAGTACGAGGGGGCGAAGTCAGCCCCAGCATTTT
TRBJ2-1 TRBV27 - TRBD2 CASSPLAESSYNEQFF TGTGCCAGCAGTCCCCTAGCGGAGAGCTCCTACAATGAGCAGTTCTTC
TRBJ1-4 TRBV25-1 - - CASSARPRGHEKLFF TGTGCCAGCAGTGCCAGGCCCCGAGGTCATGAAAAACTGTTTTTT
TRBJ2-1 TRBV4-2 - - CASSQDGGGASLTNEQFF TGTGCCAGCAGCCAAGATGGAGGGGGGGCCTCCCTAACCAATGAGCAGTTCTTC
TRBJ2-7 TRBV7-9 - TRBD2 CASSYSGLAGEQYF TGTGCCAGCAGTTATTCGGGACTAGCGGGCGAGCAGTACTTC
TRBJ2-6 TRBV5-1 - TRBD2 CASSMGIGGSSGANVLTF TGCGCCAGCAGCATGGGGATCGGGGGGAGCTCTGGGGCCAACGTCCTGACTTTC
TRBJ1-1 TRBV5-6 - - CASSLARNPEAFF TGTGCCAGCAGCTTGGCCCGGAACCCTGAAGCTTTCTTT
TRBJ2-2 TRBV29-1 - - CSVGARANTGELFF TGCAGCGTTGGGGCTCGTGCGAACACCGGGGAGCTGTTTTTT
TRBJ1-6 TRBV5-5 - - CASSLVAGSGPYNSPLHF TGTGCCAGCAGCTTGGTTGCCGGTTCCGGGCCCTATAATTCACCCCTCCACTTT
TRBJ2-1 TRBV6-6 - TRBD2 CASSPGLAGGWNEQFF TGTGCCAGCAGTCCTGGACTAGCGGGGGGGTGGAATGAGCAGTTCTTC
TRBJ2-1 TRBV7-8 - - CASSFRDPYNNEQFF TGTGCCAGCAGCTTTAGGGACCCATACAACAATGAGCAGTTCTTC
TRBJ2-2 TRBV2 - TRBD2 CASSGTSVGTGELFF TGTGCCAGCAGCGGGACTAGCGTTGGCACCGGGGAGCTGTTTTTT
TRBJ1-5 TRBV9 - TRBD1 CASSVASGQGVRSYQPQHF TGTGCCAGCAGCGTAGCTTCGGGACAGGGTGTGAGGTCGTATCAGCCCCAGCATTTT
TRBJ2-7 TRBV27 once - CASSLGYEQYF TGTGCCAGCAGTTTGGGTTACGAGCAGTACTTC
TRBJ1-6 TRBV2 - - CASHEWGTTANSPLHF TGTGCCAGCCATGAATGGGGCACGACCGCAAATTCACCCCTCCACTTT
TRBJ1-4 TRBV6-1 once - CASSEAVGTPTNEKLFF TGTGCCAGCAGTGAAGCGGTAGGGACCCCAACTAATGAAAAACTGTTTTTT
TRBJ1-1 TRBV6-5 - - CASSLAGGYTEAFF TGTGCCAGCAGTCTAGCGGGGGGGTACACTGAAGCTTTCTTT
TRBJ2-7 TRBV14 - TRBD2 CASSQGPSGGSYEQYF TGTGCCAGCAGCCAAGGCCCTAGCGGGGGCTCCTACGAGCAGTACTTC